A single sample is the source of the 9 T cell receptor beta chains below, sequenced in a study of shared clonotypes between healthy human individuals. Only in-frame clones appear in the TCRdb table, and some are missing; sequencing was by immunoSEQ multiplex PCR. The repertoire has some 500,000 clones, about 80% of them found once; the top ten carry about 12%. Sequencing was done on a sample of PBMCs. The receptors originated from a woman between 40 and 55 years old in good health. Some clones in this sample may be carry-over from other donors' samples.

This clone was seen only a few times. The rearrangement joins TRBV6-1 to TRBJ1-4; 8 bases map to TRBD1. Germline loops: CDR1 MNHNS, CDR2 SASEGT. This CDR3 region has 15 residues. V shed 2 bases, J shed 10 bases, and the junction held 9 bases outside the gene matches. The CDR3 DNA is TGTGCCAGCAGTGAACAGGGACAGGCCTTGGGAAAACTGTTTTTT. The encoded protein is CASSEQGQALGKLFF.

The V call is TRBV7-2, the J call TRBJ1-2; 9 positions match TRBD1. Trimming cost V 5 bases and J 8 bases; bases outside gene matches: 6. The CDR3 has 13 amino acids. Germline CDR1 SGHTA, CDR2 FQGNSA. CDR3 residues: CASSRTGEGGYTF. As DNA, the CDR3 is TGTGCCAGCAGCAGGACAGGGGAAGGCGGCTACACCTTC.

This clone was counted between two and nine times. The sample has other DNA sequences that encode this CDR3 too. The chain recombines TRBV10-3 with TRBJ1-1; D is uncertain. In germline, CDR1 is ENHRY, CDR2 SYGVKD. Trimming stripped 8 bases from V and 5 bases from J, with 15 bases between. The CDR3 runs to 13 residues. CDR3 region: CAIDGRDGTEAFF. The DNA of the CDR3 is TGTGCCATCGACGGGAGGGATGGAACTGAAGCTTTCTTT.

Here the CDR3 DNA reads TGTGCCAGCAGTCCAACGACTAGCGGGAGGGCCGGGCAGTTCTTC. Protein product: CASSPTTSGRAGQFF. This chain joins TRBV28 and TRBJ2-1; 14 bases match TRBD2. The V and J ends lost 5 bases and 12 bases, in that order; junction bases with no gene match: 9. Germline CDR1 is MDHEN and CDR2 is SYDVKM. This CDR3 region has 15 residues. Complete variable domain (other parts from reference TRBV28 and TRBJ2-1): DVKVTQSSRYLVKRTGEKVFLECVQDMDHENMFWYRQDPGLGLRLIYFSYDVKMKEKGDIPEGYSVSREKKERFSLILESASTNQTSMYLCASSPTTSGRAGQFFGPGTRLTVL.

The chain is built from TRBV5-1 and TRBJ1-1; TRBD1 might be the D (5 bases). Germline-derived CDR1 and CDR2 are SGHRS and YFSETQ. Trimming cost V 0 bases and J 1 base, with 10 bases left between them. This CDR3 spans 15 amino acids. CDR3 protein: CASSLVGTANTEAFF. CDR3 nucleotide sequence: TGCGCCAGCAGCTTGGTCGGGACGGCGAACACTGAAGCTTTCTTT. The whole variable domain, filled in from reference TRBV5-1 and TRBJ1-1, reads KAGVTQTPRYLIKTRGQQVTLSCSPISGHRSVSWYQQTPGQGLQFLFEYFSETQRNKGNFPGRFSGRQFSNSRSEMNVSTLELGDSALYLCASSLVGTANTEAFFGQGTRLTVV.

This clone appeared once. The chain combines TRBV20-1 with TRBJ2-1; D ambiguous. V shed 5 bases and J shed 4 bases, with 3 bases lying between them. The CDR3 runs to 10 residues. Germline V gene lookup returns CDR1 DFQATT and CDR2 SNEGSKA (reference sequence). The CDR3 region is CSAVYNEQFF. In nucleotides, the CDR3 is TGCAGTGCTGTATACAATGAGCAGTTCTTC.

CDR3 DNA: TGCGCCAGCAGCTTGACCGGACAGGCTGAAGCTTTCTTT. Translation gives CASSLTGQAEAFF. The J gene is TRBJ1-1, the V gene TRBV5-1, with 7 bases fitting TRBD1. From germline, CDR1 is SGHRS and CDR2 YFSETQ. The junction had 3 bases not matched to a gene; V was cut back by 1 base and J by 6 bases. CDR3 size: 13 residues.

This clone was picked up one time. The V gene is TRBV25-1, the J gene TRBJ1-2; possibly TRBD1 for D (6 bases). This CDR3 is 17 amino acids long. The germline CDR1 and CDR2 sequences are MGHDK and SYGVNS. V dropped 2 bases and J dropped 4 bases, with 20 bases sitting between them. CDR3 residues: CASSEEPGADPGYGYTF. CDR3 DNA: TGTGCCAGCAGTGAAGAGCCGGGGGCCGATCCTGGCTATGGCTACACCTTC.

This chain joins TRBV7-3 and TRBJ1-2; TRBD1 agrees at 8 bases. The CDR3 spans 13 residues. Germline CDR1 SGHTA, CDR2 FQGTGA. Trimming removed 5 bases from V and 4 bases from J; junction bases left unmatched: 3. CDR3 protein: CASSAGQGYGYTF. The CDR3 bases are TGTGCCAGCAGCGCCGGACAGGGCTATGGCTACACCTTC.